This TCR beta chain was captured by sequencing in a study of blood T cell repertoires in COVID-19. CDR1 is SGHNT and CDR2 is YENEEA in the germline V gene. The CDR3 extends over 15 amino acids. J gave up 4 bases and V 3 bases, and 5 bases lay outside the gene matches. This clone was recorded a few times. Assay: immunoSEQ multiplex PCR; the TCRdb copy retains only in-frame clones and omits some. The sample yields roughly 100,000 clones, roughly 84% seen once. The sequence derives from a man aged 55 to 70 with acute or convalescent COVID-19. V gene TRBV11-3 combines with J gene TRBJ2-1; TRBD2 matches at 8 bases. Sequencing input: peripheral blood. The CDR3 spells CASSLGLAGYNEQFF. CDR3 DNA sequence: TGTGCCAGCAGCTTGGGGCTAGCGGGTTACAATGAGCAGTTCTTC.